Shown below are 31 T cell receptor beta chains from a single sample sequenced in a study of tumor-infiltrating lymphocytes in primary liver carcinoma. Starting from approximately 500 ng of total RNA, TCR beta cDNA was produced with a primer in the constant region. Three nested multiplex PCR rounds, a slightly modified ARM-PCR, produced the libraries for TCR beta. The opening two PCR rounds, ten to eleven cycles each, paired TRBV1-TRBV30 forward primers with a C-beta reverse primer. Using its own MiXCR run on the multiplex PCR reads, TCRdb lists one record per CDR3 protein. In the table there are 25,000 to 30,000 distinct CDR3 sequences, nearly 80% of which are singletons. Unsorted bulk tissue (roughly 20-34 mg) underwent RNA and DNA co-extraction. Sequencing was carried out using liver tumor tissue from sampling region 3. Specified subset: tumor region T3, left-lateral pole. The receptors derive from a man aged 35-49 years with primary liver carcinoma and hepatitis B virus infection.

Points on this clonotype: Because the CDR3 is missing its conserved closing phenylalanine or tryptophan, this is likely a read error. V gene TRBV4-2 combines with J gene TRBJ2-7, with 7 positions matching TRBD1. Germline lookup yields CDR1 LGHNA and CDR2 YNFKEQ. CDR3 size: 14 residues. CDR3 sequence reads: CASSQGGLASEQYY. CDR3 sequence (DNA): TGTGCCAGCAGTCAAGGGGGCTTGGCGAGCGAGCAGTACTAC.

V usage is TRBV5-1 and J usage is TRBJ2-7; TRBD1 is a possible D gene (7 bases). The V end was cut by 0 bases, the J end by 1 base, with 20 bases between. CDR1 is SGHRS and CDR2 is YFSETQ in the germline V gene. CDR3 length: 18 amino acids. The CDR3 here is CASSLVDGGAGQSYEQYF. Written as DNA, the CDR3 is TGCGCCAGCAGCTTGGTTGATGGTGGCGCGGGACAGTCCTACGAGCAGTACTTC.

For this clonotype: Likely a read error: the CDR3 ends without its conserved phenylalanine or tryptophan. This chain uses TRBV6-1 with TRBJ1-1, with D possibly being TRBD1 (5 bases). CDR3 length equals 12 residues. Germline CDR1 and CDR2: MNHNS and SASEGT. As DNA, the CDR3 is TGTGCCAGCATAATAGGGGCCACTGGAGCTTTCTCT. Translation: CASIIGATGAFS.

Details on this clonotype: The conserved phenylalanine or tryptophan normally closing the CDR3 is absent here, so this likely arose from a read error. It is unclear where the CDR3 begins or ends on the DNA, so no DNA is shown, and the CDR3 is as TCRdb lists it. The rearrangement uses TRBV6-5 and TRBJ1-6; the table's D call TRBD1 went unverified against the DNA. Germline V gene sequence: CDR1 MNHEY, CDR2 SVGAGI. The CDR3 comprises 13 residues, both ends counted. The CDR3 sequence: CASSGMGDSPLYL.

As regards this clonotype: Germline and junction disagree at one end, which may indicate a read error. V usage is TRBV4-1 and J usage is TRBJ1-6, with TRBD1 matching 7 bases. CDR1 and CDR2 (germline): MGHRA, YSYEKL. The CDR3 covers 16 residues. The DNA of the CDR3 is TGCGCCAGCAGCCGCCACCTACAGGGGTCGGGTTCACCGCTCCACTTT. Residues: CASSRHLQGSGSPLHF.

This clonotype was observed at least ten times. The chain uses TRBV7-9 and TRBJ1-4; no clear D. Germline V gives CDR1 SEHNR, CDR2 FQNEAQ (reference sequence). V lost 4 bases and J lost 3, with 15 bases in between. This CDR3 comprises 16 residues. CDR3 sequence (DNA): TGTGCCAGCAGCTCCGGACGGGCTACGGCTAATGAAAAACTGTTTTTT. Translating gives CASSSGRATANEKLFF.

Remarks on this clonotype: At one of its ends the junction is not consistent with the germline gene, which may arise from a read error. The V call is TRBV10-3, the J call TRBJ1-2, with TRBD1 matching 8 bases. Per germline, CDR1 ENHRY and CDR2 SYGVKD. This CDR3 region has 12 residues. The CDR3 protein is CSISDRGYGYTF. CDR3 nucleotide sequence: TGTTCCATCAGTGACAGGGGTTATGGCTATACCTTC.

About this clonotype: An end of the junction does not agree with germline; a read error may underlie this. The CDR3 loop is CASSLWDGADIAKNIQYF. CDR3 DNA sequence: TGTGCGAGCAGTTTATGGGATGGGGCGGACATAGCCAAAAACATTCAGTATTTC. The chain employs TRBV12-3 or TRBV12-4 and TRBJ2-4, with a weak D call TRBD1 (5 bases). The CDR3 consists of 18 residues.

The CDR3 sequence is CASSQVAPVELFF. The CDR3 DNA reads as TGCGCCAGCAGCCAGGTGGCCCCCGTGGAGCTGTTTTTT. The chain has TRBV4-1 and TRBJ2-2; D gene unclear. Trimming took off 3 bases at V and 10 bases at J, with 12 bases between the two ends. Germline V gene data show CDR1 as MGHRA and CDR2 as YSYEKL. The CDR3 covers 13 residues.

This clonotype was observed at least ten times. CDR3 nucleotide sequence: TGTGCCAGCAGTTACAGGGCGAGAAGCGGGAGCTCCTACAATGAGCAGTTCTTC. Translation: CASSYRARSGSSYNEQFF. J is TRBJ2-1 and V is TRBV6-2 or TRBV6-3; TRBD2 matches at 8 bases. The CDR3 extends over 18 amino acids. CDR1 MNHEY and CDR2 SVGEGT come from the germline V gene. V lost 2 bases and J lost 0; bases outside the gene matches: 9.

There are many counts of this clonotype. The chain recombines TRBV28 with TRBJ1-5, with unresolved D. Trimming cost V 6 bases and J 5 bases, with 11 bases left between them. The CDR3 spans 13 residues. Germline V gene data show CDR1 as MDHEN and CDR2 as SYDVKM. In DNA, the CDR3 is TGTGCCAGCAGCCGTGGGAGGGATCAGCCCCAGCATTTT. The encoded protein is CASSRGRDQPQHF.

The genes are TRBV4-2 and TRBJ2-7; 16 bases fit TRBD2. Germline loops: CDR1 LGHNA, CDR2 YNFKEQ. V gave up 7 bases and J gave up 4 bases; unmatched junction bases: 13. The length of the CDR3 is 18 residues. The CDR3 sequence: CASNGKPGLAGGSYEQYF. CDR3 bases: TGTGCCAGCAATGGAAAACCGGGACTAGCGGGAGGGTCATACGAGCAGTACTTC.

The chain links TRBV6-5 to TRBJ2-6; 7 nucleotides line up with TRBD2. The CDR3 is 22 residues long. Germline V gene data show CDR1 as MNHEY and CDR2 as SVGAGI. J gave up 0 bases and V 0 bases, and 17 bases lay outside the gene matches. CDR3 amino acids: CASSYSQPVLTGGYSGANVLTF. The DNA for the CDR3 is TGTGCCAGCAGTTACTCTCAACCTGTCTTGACGGGAGGTTACTCTGGGGCCAACGTCCTGACTTTC.

The CDR3 reads CASSRQETQETQYF. The CDR3 region has the DNA TGTGCCAGCAGTCGACAGGAGACACAAGAGACCCAGTACTTC. The chain joins TRBV12-3 or TRBV12-4 to TRBJ2-5, with TRBD1 as a possible D gene (6 bases). This CDR3 has 14 amino acids. V shed 5 bases and J shed 2 bases, with 12 bases lying between them.

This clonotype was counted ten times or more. The CDR3 DNA is TGTGCCACCAGCAGAGCAGACAGGGTTTATTCACCCCTCCACTTT. This encodes CATSRADRVYSPLHF. The chain employs TRBV15 and TRBJ1-6, with 7 bases fitting TRBD1. Germline assignment: CDR1 LNHNV and CDR2 YYDKDF (reference sequence). V gave up 1 base and J gave up 8 bases; unmatched junction bases: 5. The CDR3 extends over 15 amino acids.

CDR3 in DNA: TGCGCCAGCAGCTTGGGAGCGGGGGATTGGGGAGGTATGCAATATTTT. This sequence encodes CASSLGAGDWGGMQYF. The chain combines TRBV5-1 with TRBJ2-3; 8 bases agree with TRBD2. V dropped 0 bases and J dropped 15; count of bases not matched to a gene: 18. The germline gives CDR1 SGHRS, CDR2 YFSETQ. The CDR3 runs to 16 residues.

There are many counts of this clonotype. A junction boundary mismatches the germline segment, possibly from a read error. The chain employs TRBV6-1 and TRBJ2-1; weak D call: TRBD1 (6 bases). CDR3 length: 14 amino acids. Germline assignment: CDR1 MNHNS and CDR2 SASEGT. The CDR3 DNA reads TGTGCAAGCAGTGAATGGCAGGGGACGGATGAGCAGTTCTTC. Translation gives CASSEWQGTDEQFF.

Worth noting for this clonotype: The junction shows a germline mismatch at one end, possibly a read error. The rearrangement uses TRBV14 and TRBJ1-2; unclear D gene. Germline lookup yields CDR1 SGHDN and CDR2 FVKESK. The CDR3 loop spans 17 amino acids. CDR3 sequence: CASSQRYHPQGRYGYTF. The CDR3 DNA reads TGTGCCAGCAGCCAACGATATCACCCTCAAGGGCGCTATGGTTACACCTTC.

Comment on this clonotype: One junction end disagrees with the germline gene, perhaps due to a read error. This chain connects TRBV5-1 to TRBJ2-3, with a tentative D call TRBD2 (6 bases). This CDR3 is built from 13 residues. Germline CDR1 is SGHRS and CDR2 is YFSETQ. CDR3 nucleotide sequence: TGCGCCAGCAGGGGAGCGGGCACAGATACGCAATACTTT. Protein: CASRGAGTDTQYF.

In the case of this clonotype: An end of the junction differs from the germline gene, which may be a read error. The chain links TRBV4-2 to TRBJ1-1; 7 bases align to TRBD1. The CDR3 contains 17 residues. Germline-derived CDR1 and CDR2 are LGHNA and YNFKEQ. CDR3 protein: CVISQEYGQVFWTEVFF. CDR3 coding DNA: TGTGTCATCAGCCAAGAGTACGGACAGGTTTTTTGGACTGAAGTTTTCTTT.

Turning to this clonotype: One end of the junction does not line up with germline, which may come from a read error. In DNA form, the CDR3 reads TGTACCAGCAGAAAAGGGAAAGTCAATCAGCCCCAGCACTTT. Translating it yields CTSRKGKVNQPQHF. This chain links TRBV28 with TRBJ1-5; no definite D call. This CDR3 is 14 amino acids long. From germline, CDR1 is MDHEN and CDR2 SYDVKM.

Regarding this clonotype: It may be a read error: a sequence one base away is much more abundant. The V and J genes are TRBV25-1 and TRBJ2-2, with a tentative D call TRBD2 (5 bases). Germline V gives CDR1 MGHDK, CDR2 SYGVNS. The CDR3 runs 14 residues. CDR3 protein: CANSEGTDTGELFF. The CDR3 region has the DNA TGTGCCAACAGTGAGGGAACAGACACCGGGGAGCTGTTTTTT.

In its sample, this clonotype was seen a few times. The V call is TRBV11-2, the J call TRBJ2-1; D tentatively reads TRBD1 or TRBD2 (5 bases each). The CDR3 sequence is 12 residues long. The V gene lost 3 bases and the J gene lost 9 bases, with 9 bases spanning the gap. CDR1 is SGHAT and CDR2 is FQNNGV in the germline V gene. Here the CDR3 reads CASSLGVREQFF. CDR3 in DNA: TGTGCCAGCAGCTTGGGGGTACGTGAGCAGTTCTTC. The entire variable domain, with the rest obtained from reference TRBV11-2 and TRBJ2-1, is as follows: EAGVAQSPRYKIIEKRQSVAFWCNPISGHATLYWYQQILGQGPKLLIQFQNNGVVDDSQLPKDRFSAERLKGVDSTLKIQPAKLEDSAVYLCASSLGVREQFFGPGTRLTVL.

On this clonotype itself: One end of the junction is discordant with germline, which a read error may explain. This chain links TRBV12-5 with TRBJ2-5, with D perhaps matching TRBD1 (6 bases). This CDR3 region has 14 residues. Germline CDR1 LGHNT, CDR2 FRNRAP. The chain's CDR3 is CANGPGQTLETLYF. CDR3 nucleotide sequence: TGTGCTAATGGGCCCGGACAGACATTGGAGACCCTGTACTTC. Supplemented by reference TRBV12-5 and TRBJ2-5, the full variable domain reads DARVTQTPRHKVTEMGQEVTMRCQPILGHNTVFWYRQTMMQGLELLAYFRNRAPLDDSGMPKDRFSAEMPDATLATLKIQPSEPRDSAVYFCANGPGQTLETLYFGPGTRLLVL.

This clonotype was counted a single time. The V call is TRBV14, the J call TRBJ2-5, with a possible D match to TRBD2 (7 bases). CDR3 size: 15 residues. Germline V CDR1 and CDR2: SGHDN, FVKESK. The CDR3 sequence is CARSPTAGAGETQYF. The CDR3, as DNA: TGTGCAAGGAGCCCGACCGCGGGGGCGGGAGAGACCCAGTACTTC. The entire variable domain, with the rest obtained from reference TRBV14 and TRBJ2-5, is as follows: EAGVTQFPSHSVIEKGQTVTLRCDPISGHDNLYWYRRVMGKEIKFLLHFVKESKQDESGMPNNRFLAERTGGTYSTLKVQPAELEDSGVYFCARSPTAGAGETQYFGPGTRLLVL.

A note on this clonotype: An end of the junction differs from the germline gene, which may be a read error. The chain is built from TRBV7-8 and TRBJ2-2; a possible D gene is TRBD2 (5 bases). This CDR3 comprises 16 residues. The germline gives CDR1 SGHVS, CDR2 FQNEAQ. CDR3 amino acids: CASSCVGVLNTEELFF. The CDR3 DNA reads TGTGCCAGCAGCTGTGTGGGAGTCTTGAACACCGAGGAGCTGTTTTTT.

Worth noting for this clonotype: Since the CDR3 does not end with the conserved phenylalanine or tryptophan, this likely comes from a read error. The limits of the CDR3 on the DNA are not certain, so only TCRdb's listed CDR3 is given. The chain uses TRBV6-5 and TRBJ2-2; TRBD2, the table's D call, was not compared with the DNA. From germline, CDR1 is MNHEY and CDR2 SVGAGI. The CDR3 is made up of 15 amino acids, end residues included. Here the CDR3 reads CASWGTSGSLGEPFL.

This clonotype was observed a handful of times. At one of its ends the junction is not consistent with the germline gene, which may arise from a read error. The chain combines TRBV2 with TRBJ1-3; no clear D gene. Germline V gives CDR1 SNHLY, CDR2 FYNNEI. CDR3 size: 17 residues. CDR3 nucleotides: TGTGCCAGCAACGGAGTTCCAGGCTTTGACTCTGGAGACACCATATATTTT. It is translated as CASNGVPGFDSGDTIYF.

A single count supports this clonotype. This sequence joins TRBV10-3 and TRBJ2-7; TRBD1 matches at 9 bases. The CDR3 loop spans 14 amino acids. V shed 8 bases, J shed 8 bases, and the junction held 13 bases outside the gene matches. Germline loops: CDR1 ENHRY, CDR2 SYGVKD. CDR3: CAICNNGQGMKQYF. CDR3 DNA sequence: TGTGCCATCTGTAATAATGGACAGGGGATGAAGCAGTACTTC.

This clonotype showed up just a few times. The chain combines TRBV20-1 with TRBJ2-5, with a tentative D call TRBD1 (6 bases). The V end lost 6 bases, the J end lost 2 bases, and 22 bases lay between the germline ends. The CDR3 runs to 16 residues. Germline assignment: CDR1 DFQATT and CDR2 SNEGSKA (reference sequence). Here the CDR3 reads CSADPVNGTPQETQYF. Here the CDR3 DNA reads TGCAGTGCCGATCCGGTCAATGGGACACCACAAGAGACCCAGTACTTC.

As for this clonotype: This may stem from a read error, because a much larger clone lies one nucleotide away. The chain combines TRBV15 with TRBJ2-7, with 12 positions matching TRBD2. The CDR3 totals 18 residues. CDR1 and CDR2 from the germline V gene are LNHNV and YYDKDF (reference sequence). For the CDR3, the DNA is TGTGCCACCAGCAGAGCACCGCTAGCGGGAGGGCCCGAAGACGAGCTGTACTTC. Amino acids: CATSRAPLAGGPEDELYF.